The T cell receptor beta chain described here comes from a study of response to subunit inactivated influenza vaccine (dated by TCRdb to 2016 to 2018). With respect to the entire study: Deep quantitative T cell receptor repertoire profiling was used in the study to track responses to a trivalent subunit inactivated influenza vaccine. Overall study outcomes, separate from this receptor: The authors suggested that each seasonal influenza vaccination may recruit only a limited number of new T cells.

This clonotype appeared many times. What antigen it recognizes has not been identified. No base quality values were provided; no much bigger clone lies one nucleotide off. Receptors were amplified or captured by RT-PCR. The sequencer listed for this sample is Illumina HiSeq 2500. TCRdb trimmed public reads at Q25 via fastp, called clones via MiXCR and kept in-frame beta chains. Every distinct CDR3 protein forms one entry, paired with its most common genes and DNA. Across this sample there are over 450,000 distinct CDR3 sequences, with 10% to 15% seen only once. Around 12% of the sample lies in the top ten. The CDR3 holds 12 amino acids from the cysteine to the phenylalanine. Only the CDR3 region is kept as DNA, spanning 36 bases read in frame from base 1. The junction shows trimming of 3 bases on V and 8 bases on J, plus 8 bases between the germline ends. This specimen's time point label, per the study, means: 45 days after influenza vaccine administration.

Here the sequenced sample was PBMCs from blood, taken roughly 46 days after vaccination. Rearrangement joined TRBV12-3 or TRBV12-4 to TRBJ2-1; a confident D gene designation cannot be given. The sequence came from a man between 50 and 59 years old who received an inactivated influenza vaccine. Donor details come from another sample of the same person, matched by shared clones. Read as DNA, the sequence is TGTGCCAGCAGTTTTCGTGTGGATGAGCAGTTCTTC. This translates into CASSFRVDEQFF.